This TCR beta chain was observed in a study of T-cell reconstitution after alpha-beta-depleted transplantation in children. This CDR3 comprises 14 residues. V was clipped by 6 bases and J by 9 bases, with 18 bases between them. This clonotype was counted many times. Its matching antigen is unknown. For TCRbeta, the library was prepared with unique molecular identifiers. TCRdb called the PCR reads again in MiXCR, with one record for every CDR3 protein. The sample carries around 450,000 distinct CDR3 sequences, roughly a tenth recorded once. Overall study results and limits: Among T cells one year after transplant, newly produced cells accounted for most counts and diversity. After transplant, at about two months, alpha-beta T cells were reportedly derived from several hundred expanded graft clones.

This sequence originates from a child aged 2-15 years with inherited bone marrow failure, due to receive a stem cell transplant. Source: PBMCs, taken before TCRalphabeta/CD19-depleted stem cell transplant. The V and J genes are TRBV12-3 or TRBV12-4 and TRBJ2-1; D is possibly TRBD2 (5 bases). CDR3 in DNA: TGTGCCAGCAGCCCTACTGGCGGGCGAGGTGAGCAGTTCTTC. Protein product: CASSPTGGRGEQFF.